Sequencing of this TCR beta chain was carried out in a study of shared clonotypes between healthy human individuals. Regarding the study as a whole: A few donors had around 5.2% of their naive CD4 clonotypes in common.

The data were produced by immunoSEQ multiplex PCR, yet TCRdb's version contains in-frame clones alone and is incomplete. The sample includes about 1.1 million clones, about 80% seen only once; the top ten take 0.89%. Germline V gives CDR1 SGHRS, CDR2 YFSETQ. The CDR3 runs 14 residues. V was clipped by 0 bases and J by 7 bases, with 13 bases between them. In regard to this clone: Its cognate antigen is unknown.

Sequences were obtained from memory CD4+ T cells from PBMCs. The subset: CD45RA-negative fraction. The TCR was taken from a young man in good health. Some clones in this sample may be carry-over from other donors' samples. V usage is TRBV5-1 and J usage is TRBJ1-2; no clear D. Written as DNA, the CDR3 is TGCGCCAGCAGCTTGGATAGAGCCGGTGGTGGCTACACCTTC. Translating it yields CASSLDRAGGGYTF.